The 8 T cell receptor beta chains below come from one sample, sequenced in a study of T cells in Graves' hyperthyroidism and ophthalmopathy (dated by TCRdb to about 2019). The library came from multiplex PCR. The sequencer was an Illumina HiSeq 2000. Amplification of TCR beta CDR3 regions was carried out from RNA transcripts. For the first round of RT-PCR on the TCR CDR3, the HTBI primer set was used together with the Qiagen OneStep RT-PCR kit. TCRdb applied fastp at Q25 and MiXCR to the public reads, then kept only in-frame beta chains. CDR3 protein duplicates are merged, each entry listing the most common genes and DNA. Recorded for this sample are about 740,000 distinct CDR3 sequences; 13% to 15% of them occurred a single time. The top ten constitute approximately 10% of the sample. The sequenced sample consisted of blood. These receptors all come from a woman under 30 with Graves' hyperthyroidism.

The chain links TRBV6-1 to TRBJ2-3; no firm D call. The germline CDR1 and CDR2 sequences are MNHNS and SASEGT. The CDR3 has 15 amino acids. V shed 5 bases and J shed 2 bases, with 14 bases lying between them. CDR3 sequence: CASSLPSINTDTQYF. CDR3 in DNA: TGTGCCAGCAGTTTGCCGAGTATAAACACAGATACGCAGTATTTT.

This clonotype was found a few times. This chain joins TRBV10-3 and TRBJ1-5; D perhaps matches TRBD1 (6 bases). With 3 bases removed from V and 6 bases from J, the gap between germline ends came to 15 bases. The CDR3 is 15 residues long. CDR1 and CDR2 (germline): ENHRY, SYGVKD. The CDR3 nucleotides read TGTGCCATCAGTGAATCTGCAGGGGTTGGTCAGCCCCAGCATTTT. It translates to CAISESAGVGQPQHF.

As DNA, the CDR3 is TGTGCCAGCAGTTACAGTTTCTCTATCTCCTACAATGAGCAGTTCTTC. Its protein is CASSYSFSISYNEQFF. This rearrangement joins TRBV6-2 or TRBV6-3 to TRBJ2-1; D is uncertain. The germline CDR1 and CDR2 sequences are MNHEY and SVGEGT. The length of the CDR3 is 16 residues. V lost 2 bases, J lost 0 bases, and 11 bases lay in between.

This clonotype occurred a few times. This chain links TRBV12-3 or TRBV12-4 with TRBJ1-6; possibly TRBD1 for D (6 bases). Trimming took 3 bases from V and 6 from J, leaving 12 bases between them. CDR3 size: 15 residues. CDR3: CASSLTGPPNSPLHF. For the CDR3, the DNA is TGTGCCAGCAGTTTGACAGGACCGCCTAATTCACCCCTCCACTTT.

This clonotype has at least ten counts. This chain connects TRBV6-2 or TRBV6-3 to TRBJ2-1; 12 nucleotides match TRBD2. Germline loops: CDR1 MNHEY, CDR2 SVGEGT. The CDR3 covers 17 residues. J was trimmed by 7 bases and V by 7 bases; bases with no gene match: 14. The CDR3 DNA follows: TGTGCCAGCATCAACCCGCGACTAGCGGGAGATGGGAATGAGCAGTTCTTC. As protein: CASINPRLAGDGNEQFF.

This sequence joins TRBV12-3 or TRBV12-4 and TRBJ2-3; a possible D gene is TRBD2 (5 bases). The V and J ends lost 5 bases and 6 bases respectively, with 12 bases between them. The CDR3 has 13 residues. The CDR3 bases are TGTGCCAGCAGTGGCGGGTCGCCGGATACGCAGTATTTT. It is translated as CASSGGSPDTQYF.

This clonotype has ten or more counts. This chain links TRBV6-2 or TRBV6-3 with TRBJ2-1, with a weak D call TRBD2 (6 bases). The CDR3 is 14 residues long. V lost 6 bases and J 5 bases, leaving 14 bases between the germline ends. Germline CDR1 and CDR2: MNHEY and SVGEGT. CDR3 residues: CASSARDLDNEQFF. The CDR3 region has the DNA TGTGCCAGCAGCGCCCGGGACTTGGACAATGAGCAGTTCTTC.

The chain recombines TRBV7-9 with TRBJ1-2; no firm D call. CDR1 is SEHNR, CDR2 FQNEAQ, per germline (reference sequence). V gave up 5 bases and J gave up 3 bases, with 16 bases separating them. The length of the CDR3 is 15 residues. The CDR3 loop reads CASSPPNKGDYGYTF. For the CDR3, the DNA is TGTGCCAGCAGCCCCCCCAACAAAGGAGACTATGGCTACACCTTC.